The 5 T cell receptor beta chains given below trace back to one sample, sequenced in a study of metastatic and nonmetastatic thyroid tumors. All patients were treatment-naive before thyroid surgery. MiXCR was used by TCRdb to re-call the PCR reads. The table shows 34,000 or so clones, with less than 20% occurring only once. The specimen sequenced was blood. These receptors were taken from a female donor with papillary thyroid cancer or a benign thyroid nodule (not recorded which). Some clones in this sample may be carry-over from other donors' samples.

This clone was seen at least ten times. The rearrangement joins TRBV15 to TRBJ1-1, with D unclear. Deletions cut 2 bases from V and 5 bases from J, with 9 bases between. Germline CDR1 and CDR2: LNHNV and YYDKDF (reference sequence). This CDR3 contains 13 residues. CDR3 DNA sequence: TGTGCCACCAGCAGACCCTTGGCGACTGAAGCTTTCTTT. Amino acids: CATSRPLATEAFF.

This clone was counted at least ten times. The CDR3 DNA reads as TGTGCCAGCAGCCCTCGGACAGGCACTGAAGCTTTCTTT. It codes for CASSPRTGTEAFF. The chain carries TRBV11-2 and TRBJ1-1; 7 bases fit TRBD1. Unmatched junction bases numbered 4, after V lost 5 bases and J lost 4 bases. CDR1 and CDR2 from the germline V gene are SGHAT and FQNNGV. This CDR3 is built from 13 residues.

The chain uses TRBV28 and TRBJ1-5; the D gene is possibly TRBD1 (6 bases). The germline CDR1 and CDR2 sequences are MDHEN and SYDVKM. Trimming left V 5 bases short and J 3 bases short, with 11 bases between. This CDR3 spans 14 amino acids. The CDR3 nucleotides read TGTGCCAGCAGTCCAGGGGCTAACAATCAGCCCCAGCATTTT. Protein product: CASSPGANNQPQHF. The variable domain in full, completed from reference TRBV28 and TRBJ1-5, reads DVKVTQSSRYLVKRTGEKVFLECVQDMDHENMFWYRQDPGLGLRLIYFSYDVKMKEKGDIPEGYSVSREKKERFSLILESASTNQTSMYLCASSPGANNQPQHFGDGTRLSIL.

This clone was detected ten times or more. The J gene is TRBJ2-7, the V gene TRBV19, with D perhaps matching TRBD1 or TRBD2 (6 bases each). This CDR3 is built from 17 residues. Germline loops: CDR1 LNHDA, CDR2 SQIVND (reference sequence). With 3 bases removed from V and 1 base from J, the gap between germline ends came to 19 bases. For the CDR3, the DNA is TGTGCCAGTAGTATGGGGGGTGATCCGGGGACATCCTACGAGCAGTACTTC. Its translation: CASSMGGDPGTSYEQYF.

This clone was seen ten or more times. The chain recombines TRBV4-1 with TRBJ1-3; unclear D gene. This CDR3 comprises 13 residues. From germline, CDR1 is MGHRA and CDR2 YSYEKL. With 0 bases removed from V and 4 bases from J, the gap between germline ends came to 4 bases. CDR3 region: CASSQDAGNTIYF. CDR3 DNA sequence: TGCGCCAGCAGCCAAGACGCAGGAAACACCATATATTTT.